Presented here are 2 T cell receptor beta chains from one specimen sequenced in a study of cytomegalovirus exposure and HLA in healthy donors. The primer mix had 60 Vbeta and 13 Jbeta primers. The table came from immunoSEQ multiplex PCR; TCRdb's copy has only in-frame clones and leaves some out. The sample consists of some 120,000 clones, roughly two thirds of them appearing once. Sample: PBMCs. These receptor sequences come from a man aged 30 to 45 in good health and CMV-seropositive.

V is TRBV6-1 and J is TRBJ2-1, with TRBD2 identical over 12 bases. This CDR3 has 15 amino acids. The ends lost 6 bases at V and 7 bases at J; junction bases unmatched: 7. The germline gives CDR1 MNHNS, CDR2 SASEGT. This CDR3 reads CASSQTSGSPNEQFF. The CDR3 DNA reads as TGTGCCAGCAGCCAGACTAGCGGGAGTCCTAATGAGCAGTTCTTC.

The CDR3 loop is CSVQPLSYNEQFF. The CDR3 DNA reads as TGCAGCGTACAGCCCCTCTCCTACAATGAGCAGTTCTTC. The J gene is TRBJ2-1, the V gene TRBV29-1, with no clear D. Trimming took 6 bases from V and 0 from J, leaving 9 bases between them. Germline lookup yields CDR1 SQVTM and CDR2 ANQGSEA. The CDR3 runs to 13 residues.